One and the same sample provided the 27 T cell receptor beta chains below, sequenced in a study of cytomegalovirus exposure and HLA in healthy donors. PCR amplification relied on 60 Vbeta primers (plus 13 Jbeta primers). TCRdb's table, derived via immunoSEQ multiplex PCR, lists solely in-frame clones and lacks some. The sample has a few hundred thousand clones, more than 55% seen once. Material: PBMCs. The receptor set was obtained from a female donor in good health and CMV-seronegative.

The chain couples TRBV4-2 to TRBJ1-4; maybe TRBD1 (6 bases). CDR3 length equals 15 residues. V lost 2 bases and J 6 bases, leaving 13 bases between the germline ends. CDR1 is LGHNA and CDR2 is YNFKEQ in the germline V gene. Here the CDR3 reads CASSQPGQSDEKLFF. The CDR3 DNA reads TGTGCCAGCAGCCAACCTGGACAGTCAGATGAAAAACTGTTTTTT.

CDR3 region: CASSLYGISREKLFF. CDR3 nucleotides: TGCGCCAGCAGCTTGTACGGAATATCGAGGGAAAAACTGTTTTTT. The gene calls are TRBV5-1 and TRBJ1-4; D gene uncertain. Germline-derived CDR1 and CDR2 are SGHRS and YFSETQ. Trimming shortened V by 1 base and J by 8 bases, and 15 bases separated the two germline ends. The CDR3 consists of 15 residues.

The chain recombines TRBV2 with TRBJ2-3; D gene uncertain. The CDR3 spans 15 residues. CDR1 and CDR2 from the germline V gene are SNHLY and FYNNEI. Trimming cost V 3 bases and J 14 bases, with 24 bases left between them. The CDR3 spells CASSDAAAIPPWSYF. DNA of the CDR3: TGTGCCAGCAGTGACGCGGCAGCTATCCCCCCGTGGTCGTATTTT.

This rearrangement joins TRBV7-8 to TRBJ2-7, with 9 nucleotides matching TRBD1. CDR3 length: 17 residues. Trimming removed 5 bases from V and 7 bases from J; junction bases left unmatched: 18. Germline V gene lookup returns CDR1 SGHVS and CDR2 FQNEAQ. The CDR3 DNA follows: TGTGCCAGCAGCCGCGTAAGAGCGGGACAGGGCGGTCGGGAGCAGTACTTC. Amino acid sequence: CASSRVRAGQGGREQYF.

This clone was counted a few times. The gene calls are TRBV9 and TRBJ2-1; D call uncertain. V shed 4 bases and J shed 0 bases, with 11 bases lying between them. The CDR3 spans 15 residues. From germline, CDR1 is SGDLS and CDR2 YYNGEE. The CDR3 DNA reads TGTGCCAGCAGCCCTTCTACGCCCTCCTACAATGAGCAGTTCTTC. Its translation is CASSPSTPSYNEQFF.

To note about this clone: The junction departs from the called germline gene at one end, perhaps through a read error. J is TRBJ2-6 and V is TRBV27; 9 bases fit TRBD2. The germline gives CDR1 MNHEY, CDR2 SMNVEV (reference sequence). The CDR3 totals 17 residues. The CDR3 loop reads CASKVAGAVSRANVLTF. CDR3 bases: TGTGCCAGCAAGGTAGCGGGAGCTGTCTCTCGGGCCAACGTCCTGACTTTC.

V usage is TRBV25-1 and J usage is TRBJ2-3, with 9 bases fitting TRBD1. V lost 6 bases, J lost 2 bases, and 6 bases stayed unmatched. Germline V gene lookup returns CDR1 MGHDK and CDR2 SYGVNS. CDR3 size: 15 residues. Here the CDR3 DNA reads TGTGCCAGCAGCTCGGGACAGGGACCCACAGATACGCAGTATTTT. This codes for CASSSGQGPTDTQYF.

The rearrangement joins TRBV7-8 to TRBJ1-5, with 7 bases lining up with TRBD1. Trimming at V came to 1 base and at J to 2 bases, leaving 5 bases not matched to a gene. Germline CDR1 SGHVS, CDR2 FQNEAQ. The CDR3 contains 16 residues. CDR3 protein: CASSLVIQGGNQPQHF. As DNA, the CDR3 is TGTGCCAGCAGCTTAGTTATCCAGGGGGGCAATCAGCCCCAGCATTTT.

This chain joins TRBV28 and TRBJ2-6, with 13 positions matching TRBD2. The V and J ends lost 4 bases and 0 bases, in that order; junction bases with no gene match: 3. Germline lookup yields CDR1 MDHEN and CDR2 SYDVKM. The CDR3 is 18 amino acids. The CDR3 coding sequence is TGTGCCAGCAGTTCGGGGACTAGCGGGATCTCTGGGGCCAACGTCCTGACTTTC. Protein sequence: CASSSGTSGISGANVLTF.

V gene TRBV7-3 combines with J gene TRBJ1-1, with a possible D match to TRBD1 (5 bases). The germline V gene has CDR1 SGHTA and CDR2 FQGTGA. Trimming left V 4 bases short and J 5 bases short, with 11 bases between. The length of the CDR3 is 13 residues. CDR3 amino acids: CASSSFDSTEAFF. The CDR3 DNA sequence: TGTGCCAGCAGCTCCTTCGACAGTACTGAAGCTTTCTTT.

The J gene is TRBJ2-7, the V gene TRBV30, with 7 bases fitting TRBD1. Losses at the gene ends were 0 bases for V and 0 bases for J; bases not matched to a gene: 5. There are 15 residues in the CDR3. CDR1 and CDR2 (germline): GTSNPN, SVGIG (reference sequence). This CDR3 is CAWSVRGTVSYEQYF. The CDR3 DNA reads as TGTGCCTGGAGTGTAAGGGGGACAGTCTCCTACGAGCAGTACTTC.

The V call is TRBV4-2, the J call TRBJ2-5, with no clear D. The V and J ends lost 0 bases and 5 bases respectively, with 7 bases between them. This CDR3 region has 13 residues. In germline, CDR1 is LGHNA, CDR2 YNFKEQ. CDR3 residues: CASSQEVGETQYF. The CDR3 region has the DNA TGTGCCAGCAGCCAAGAGGTCGGGGAGACCCAGTACTTC.

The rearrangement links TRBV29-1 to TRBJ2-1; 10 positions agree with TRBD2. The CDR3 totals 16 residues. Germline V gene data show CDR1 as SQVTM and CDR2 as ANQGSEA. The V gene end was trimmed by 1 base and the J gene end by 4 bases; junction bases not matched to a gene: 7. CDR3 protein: CSVEGTSSGRYNEQFF. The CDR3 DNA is TGCAGCGTTGAAGGGACCTCTAGCGGGAGATACAATGAGCAGTTCTTC.

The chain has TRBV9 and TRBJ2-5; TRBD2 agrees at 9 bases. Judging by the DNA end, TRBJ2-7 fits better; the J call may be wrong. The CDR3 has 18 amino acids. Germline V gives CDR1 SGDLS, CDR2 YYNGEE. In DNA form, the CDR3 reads TGTGCCAGCAGCCCCCCCGGGGGTAGCGGGAGCTCTGGATACGAGCAGTACTTC. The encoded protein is CASSPPGGSGSSGYEQYF.

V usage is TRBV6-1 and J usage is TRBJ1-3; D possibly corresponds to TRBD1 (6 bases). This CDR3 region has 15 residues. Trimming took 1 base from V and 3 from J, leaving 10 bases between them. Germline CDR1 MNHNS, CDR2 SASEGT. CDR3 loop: CASSEGSQGGNTIYF. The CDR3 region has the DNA TGTGCCAGCAGTGAAGGGTCACAGGGTGGAAACACCATATATTTT.

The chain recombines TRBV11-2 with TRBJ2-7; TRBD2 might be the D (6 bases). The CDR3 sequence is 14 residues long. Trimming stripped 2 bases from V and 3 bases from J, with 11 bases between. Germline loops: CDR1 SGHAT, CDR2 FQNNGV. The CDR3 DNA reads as TGTGCCAGCAGCTTAAACGGGGGACTCTACGAGCAGTACTTC. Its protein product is CASSLNGGLYEQYF. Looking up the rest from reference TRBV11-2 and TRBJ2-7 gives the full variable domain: EAGVAQSPRYKIIEKRQSVAFWCNPISGHATLYWYQQILGQGPKLLIQFQNNGVVDDSQLPKDRFSAERLKGVDSTLKIQPAKLEDSAVYLCASSLNGGLYEQYFGPGTRLTVT.

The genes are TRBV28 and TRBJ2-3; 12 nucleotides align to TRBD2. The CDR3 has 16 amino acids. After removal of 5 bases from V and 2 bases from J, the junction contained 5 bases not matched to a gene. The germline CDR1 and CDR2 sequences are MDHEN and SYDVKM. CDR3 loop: CASSPRLAGVTDTQYF. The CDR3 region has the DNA TGTGCCAGCAGTCCCCGACTAGCGGGAGTCACAGATACGCAGTATTTT.

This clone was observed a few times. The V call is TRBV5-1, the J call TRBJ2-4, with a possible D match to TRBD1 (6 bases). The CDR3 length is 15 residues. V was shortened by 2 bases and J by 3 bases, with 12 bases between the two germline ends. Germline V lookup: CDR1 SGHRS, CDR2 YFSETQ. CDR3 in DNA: TGCGCCAGCAGCTTCTGGACAGAAGGCAAAAACATTCAGTACTTC. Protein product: CASSFWTEGKNIQYF.

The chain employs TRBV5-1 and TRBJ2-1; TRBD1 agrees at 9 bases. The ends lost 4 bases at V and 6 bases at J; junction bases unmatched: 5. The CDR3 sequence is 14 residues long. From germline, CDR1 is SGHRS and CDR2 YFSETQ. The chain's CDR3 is CASSPTTGGNEQFF. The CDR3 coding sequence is TGCGCCAGCAGCCCGACGACAGGGGGCAATGAGCAGTTCTTC.

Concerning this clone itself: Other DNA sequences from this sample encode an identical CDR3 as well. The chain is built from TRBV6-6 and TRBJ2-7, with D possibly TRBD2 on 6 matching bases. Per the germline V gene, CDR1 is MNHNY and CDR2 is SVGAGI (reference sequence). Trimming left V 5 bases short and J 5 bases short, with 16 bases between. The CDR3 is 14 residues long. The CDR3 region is CASSPPGLGNEQYF. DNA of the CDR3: TGTGCCAGCAGTCCCCCGGGACTGGGCAACGAGCAGTACTTC.

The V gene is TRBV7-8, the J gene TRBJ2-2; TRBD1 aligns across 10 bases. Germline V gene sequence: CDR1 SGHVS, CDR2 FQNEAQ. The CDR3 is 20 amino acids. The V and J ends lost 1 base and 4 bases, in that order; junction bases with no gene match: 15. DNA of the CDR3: TGTGCCAGCAGCTTAGACTTGAGACAGGGGGCTGTAAAAGCCACCGGGGAGCTGTTTTTT. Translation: CASSLDLRQGAVKATGELFF.

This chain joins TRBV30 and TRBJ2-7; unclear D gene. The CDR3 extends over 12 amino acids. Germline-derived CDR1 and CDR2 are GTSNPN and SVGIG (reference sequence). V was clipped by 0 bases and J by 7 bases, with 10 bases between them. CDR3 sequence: CAWSVGGDEQYF. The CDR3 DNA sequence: TGTGCCTGGAGTGTAGGTGGAGATGAGCAGTACTTC.

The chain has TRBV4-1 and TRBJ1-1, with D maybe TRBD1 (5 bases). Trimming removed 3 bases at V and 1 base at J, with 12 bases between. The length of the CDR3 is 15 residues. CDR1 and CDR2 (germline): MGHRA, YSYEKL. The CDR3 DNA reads TGCGCCAGCAGCCATCTCTACGGGGGGAACACTGAAGCTTTCTTT. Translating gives CASSHLYGGNTEAFF.

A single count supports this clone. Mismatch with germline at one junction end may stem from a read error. CDR3 DNA sequence: TGCAGCGTTCGACAGGGGGCCGCGTCAGATGCGCAGTATTTT. Translation: CSVRQGAASDAQYF. V is TRBV29-1 and J is TRBJ2-3; 10 nucleotides match TRBD1. The CDR3 consists of 14 residues. The germline V gene has CDR1 SQVTM and CDR2 ANQGSEA.

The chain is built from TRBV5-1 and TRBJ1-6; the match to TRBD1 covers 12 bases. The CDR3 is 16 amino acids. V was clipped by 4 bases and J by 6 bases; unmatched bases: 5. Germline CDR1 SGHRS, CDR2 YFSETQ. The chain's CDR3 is CASSHGTGGVNSPLHF. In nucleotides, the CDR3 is TGCGCCAGCAGCCACGGGACAGGGGGCGTTAATTCACCCCTCCACTTT.

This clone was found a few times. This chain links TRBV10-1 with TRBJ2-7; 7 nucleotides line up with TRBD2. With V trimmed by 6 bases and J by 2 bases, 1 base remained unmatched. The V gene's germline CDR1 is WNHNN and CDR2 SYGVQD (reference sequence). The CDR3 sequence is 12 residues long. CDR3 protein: CASSGTTYEQYF. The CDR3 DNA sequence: TGCGCCAGCAGCGGGACTACCTACGAGCAGTACTTC.

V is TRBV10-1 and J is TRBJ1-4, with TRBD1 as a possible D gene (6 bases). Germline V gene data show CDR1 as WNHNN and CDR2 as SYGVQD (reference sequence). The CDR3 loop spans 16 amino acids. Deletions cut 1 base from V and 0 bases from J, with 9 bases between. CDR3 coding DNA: TGCGCCAGCAGTGAGTGCAGGGGATCAACTAATGAAAAACTGTTTTTT. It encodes CASSECRGSTNEKLFF.